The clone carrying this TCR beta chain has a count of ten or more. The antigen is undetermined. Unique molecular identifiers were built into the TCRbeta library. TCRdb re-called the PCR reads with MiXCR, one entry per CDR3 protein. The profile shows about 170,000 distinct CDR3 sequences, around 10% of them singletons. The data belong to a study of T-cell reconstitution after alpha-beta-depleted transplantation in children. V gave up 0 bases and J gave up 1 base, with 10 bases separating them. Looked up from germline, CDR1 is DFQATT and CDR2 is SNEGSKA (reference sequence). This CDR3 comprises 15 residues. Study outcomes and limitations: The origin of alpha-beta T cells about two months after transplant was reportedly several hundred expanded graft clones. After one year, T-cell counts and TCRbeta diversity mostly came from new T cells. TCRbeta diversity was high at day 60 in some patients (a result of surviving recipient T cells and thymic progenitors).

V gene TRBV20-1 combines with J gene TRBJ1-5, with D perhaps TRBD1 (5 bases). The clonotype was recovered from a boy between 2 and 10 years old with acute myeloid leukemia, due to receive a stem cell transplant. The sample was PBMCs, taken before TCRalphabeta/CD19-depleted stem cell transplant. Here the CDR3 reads CSARDRVWSNQPQHF. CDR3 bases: TGCAGTGCTAGAGACAGGGTTTGGAGCAATCAGCCCCAGCATTTT.